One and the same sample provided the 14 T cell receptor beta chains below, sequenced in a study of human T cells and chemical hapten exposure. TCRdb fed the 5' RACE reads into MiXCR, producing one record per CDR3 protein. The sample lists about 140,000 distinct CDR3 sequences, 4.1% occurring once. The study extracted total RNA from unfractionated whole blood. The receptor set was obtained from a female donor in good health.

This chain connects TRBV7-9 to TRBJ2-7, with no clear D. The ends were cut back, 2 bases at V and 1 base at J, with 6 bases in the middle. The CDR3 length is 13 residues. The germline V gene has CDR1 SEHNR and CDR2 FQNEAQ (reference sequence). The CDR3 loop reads CASSLRISYEQYF. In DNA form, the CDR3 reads TGTGCCAGCAGCTTAAGGATTTCCTACGAGCAGTACTTC.

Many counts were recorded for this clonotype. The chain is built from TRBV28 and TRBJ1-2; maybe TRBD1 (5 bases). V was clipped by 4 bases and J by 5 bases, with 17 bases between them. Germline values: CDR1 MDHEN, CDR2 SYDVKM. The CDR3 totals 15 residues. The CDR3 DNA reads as TGTGCCAGCAGTTCGGACCGGGACGGCAATTATGGCTACACCTTC. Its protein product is CASSSDRDGNYGYTF.

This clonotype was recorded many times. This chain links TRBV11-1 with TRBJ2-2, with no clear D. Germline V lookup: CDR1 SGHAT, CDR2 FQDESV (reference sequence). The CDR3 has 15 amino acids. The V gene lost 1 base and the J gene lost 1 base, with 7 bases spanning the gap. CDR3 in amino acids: CASSLGVGNTGELFF. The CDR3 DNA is TGTGCCAGCAGCTTAGGTGTTGGGAACACCGGGGAGCTGTTTTTT.

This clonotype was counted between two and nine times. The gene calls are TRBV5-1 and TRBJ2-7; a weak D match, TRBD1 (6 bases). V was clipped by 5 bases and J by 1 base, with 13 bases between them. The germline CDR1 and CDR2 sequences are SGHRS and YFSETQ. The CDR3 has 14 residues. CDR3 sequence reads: CASRQDRPSYEQYF. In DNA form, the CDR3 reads TGCGCCAGCAGACAGGACAGACCTTCCTACGAGCAGTACTTC.

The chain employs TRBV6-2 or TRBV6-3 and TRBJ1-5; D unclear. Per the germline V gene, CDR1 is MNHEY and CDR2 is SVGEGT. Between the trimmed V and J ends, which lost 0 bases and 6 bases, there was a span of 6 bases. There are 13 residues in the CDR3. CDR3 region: CASSYSRSQPQHF. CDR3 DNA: TGTGCCAGCAGTTACTCGCGGAGTCAGCCCCAGCATTTT.

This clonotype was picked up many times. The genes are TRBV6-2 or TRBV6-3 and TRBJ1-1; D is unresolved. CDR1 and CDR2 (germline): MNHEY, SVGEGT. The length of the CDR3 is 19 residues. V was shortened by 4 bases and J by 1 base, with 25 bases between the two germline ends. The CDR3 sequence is CASSSRSKSGNRTNTEAFF. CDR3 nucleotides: TGTGCCAGCAGTTCCCGATCTAAGTCGGGGAATCGGACGAACACTGAAGCTTTCTTT.

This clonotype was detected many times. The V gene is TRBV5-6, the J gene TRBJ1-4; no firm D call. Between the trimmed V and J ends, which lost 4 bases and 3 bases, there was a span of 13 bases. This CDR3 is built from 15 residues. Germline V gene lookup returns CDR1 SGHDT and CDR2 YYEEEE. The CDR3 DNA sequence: TGTGCCAGCAGCAGTACGGACGGGGCTAATGAAAAACTGTTTTTT. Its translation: CASSSTDGANEKLFF.

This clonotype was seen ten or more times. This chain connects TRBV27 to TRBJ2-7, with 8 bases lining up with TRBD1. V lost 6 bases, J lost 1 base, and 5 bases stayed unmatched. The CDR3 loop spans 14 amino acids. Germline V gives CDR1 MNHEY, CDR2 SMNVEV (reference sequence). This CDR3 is CASSSGGASYEQYF. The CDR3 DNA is TGTGCCAGCAGCTCAGGGGGCGCGTCCTACGAGCAGTACTTC.

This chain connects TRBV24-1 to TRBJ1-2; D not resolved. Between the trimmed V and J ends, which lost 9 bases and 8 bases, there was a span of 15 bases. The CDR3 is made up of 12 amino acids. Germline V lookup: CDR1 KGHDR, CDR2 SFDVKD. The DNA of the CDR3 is TGTGCCACCCGAGGCGCACCCGGGGGCTACACCTTC. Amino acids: CATRGAPGGYTF.

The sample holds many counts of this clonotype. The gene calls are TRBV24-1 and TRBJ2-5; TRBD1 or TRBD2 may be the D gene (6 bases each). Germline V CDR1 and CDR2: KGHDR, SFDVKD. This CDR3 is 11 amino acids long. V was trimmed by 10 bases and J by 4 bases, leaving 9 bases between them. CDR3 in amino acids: CATGGGETQYF. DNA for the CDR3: TGTGCCACTGGAGGGGGAGAGACCCAGTACTTC.

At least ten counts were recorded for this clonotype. This CDR3 is CASSYLGSTPEKLFF. The CDR3 region has the DNA TGTGCCAGCAGTTACTTGGGCTCGACTCCTGAAAAACTGTTTTTT. The V call is TRBV6-5, the J call TRBJ1-4, with D uncertain. The CDR3 runs 15 residues. The V gene's germline CDR1 is MNHEY and CDR2 SVGAGI. V gave up 1 base and J gave up 7 bases, with 13 bases separating them.

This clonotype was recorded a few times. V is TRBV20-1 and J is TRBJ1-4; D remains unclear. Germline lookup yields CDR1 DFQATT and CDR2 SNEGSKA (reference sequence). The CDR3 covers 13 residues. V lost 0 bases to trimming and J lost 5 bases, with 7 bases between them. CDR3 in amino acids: CSAREILNEKLFF. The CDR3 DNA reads TGCAGTGCTAGAGAGATTCTGAATGAAAAACTGTTTTTT.

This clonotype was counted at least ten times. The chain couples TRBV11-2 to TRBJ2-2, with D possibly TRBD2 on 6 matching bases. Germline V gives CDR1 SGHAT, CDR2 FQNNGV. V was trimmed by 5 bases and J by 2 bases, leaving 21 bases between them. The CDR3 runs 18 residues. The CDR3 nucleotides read TGTGCCAGCAGCCGAGGAGGTTGGGCTAGCGCAAACACCGGGGAGCTGTTTTTT. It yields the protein CASSRGGWASANTGELFF. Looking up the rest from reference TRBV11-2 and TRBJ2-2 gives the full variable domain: EAGVAQSPRYKIIEKRQSVAFWCNPISGHATLYWYQQILGQGPKLLIQFQNNGVVDDSQLPKDRFSAERLKGVDSTLKIQPAKLEDSAVYLCASSRGGWASANTGELFFGEGSRLTVL.

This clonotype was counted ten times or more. The CDR3: CASSQRGSREQYF. CDR3 nucleotides: TGTGCCAGCAGCCAAAGAGGAAGCAGGGAGCAGTACTTC. The rearrangement joins TRBV11-1 to TRBJ2-7, with D unclear. V was clipped by 5 bases and J by 7 bases, with 15 bases between them. The CDR3 length is 13 residues. CDR1 is SGHAT and CDR2 is FQDESV in the germline V gene (reference sequence).